Shown below are 28 T cell receptor beta chains from a single sample sequenced in a study of blood T cell repertoires in COVID-19. Method: immunoSEQ multiplex PCR; TCRdb's copy keeps in-frame clones and lacks some. Here the sample spans 95,000 to 110,000 clones, around 90% being singletons. Sequencing was done on a sample of peripheral blood. Every receptor here comes from a human donor in a cohort sampled during active COVID-19.

J is TRBJ1-1 and V is TRBV9; a possible D gene is TRBD1 (5 bases). Germline CDR1 SGDLS, CDR2 YYNGEE. This CDR3 spans 15 amino acids. Trimming removed 1 base from V and 1 base from J, with 11 bases in between. The CDR3 nucleotides read TGTGCCAGCAGCGTACAGGACATCTCGAACACTGAAGCTTTCTTT. As protein: CASSVQDISNTEAFF.

V is TRBV9 and J is TRBJ1-5; D gene ambiguous. This CDR3 is built from 14 residues. V dropped 0 bases and J dropped 7 bases, with 11 bases sitting between them. CDR1 is SGDLS, CDR2 YYNGEE, per germline. The CDR3 sequence: CASSVDPGRQPQHF. The DNA of the CDR3 is TGTGCCAGCAGCGTAGATCCGGGGAGGCAGCCCCAGCATTTT.

J is TRBJ2-1 and V is TRBV5-4, with TRBD2 identical over 12 bases. CDR3 length: 15 residues. The V and J ends lost 1 base and 6 bases, in that order; junction bases with no gene match: 2. The germline gives CDR1 SGHNT, CDR2 YYREEE (reference sequence). The CDR3 DNA reads TGTGCCAGCAGCTTGCAACTAGCGGGGGGCAATGAGCAGTTCTTC. It yields the protein CASSLQLAGGNEQFF.

The chain combines TRBV6-5 with TRBJ1-1, with D uncertain. Germline values: CDR1 MNHEY, CDR2 SVGAGI. Deletions cut 4 bases from V and 8 bases from J, with 11 bases between. This CDR3 is built from 12 residues. The CDR3 DNA sequence: TGTGCCAGCAGTTGGCGCGGTTCCGAAGCTTTCTTT. Translation gives CASSWRGSEAFF.

This clone was seen once. This chain links TRBV5-1 with TRBJ2-7; tentatively, D is TRBD2 (6 bases). This CDR3 contains 12 residues. CDR1 and CDR2 (germline): SGHRS, YFSETQ. Trimming pared 7 bases from V and 6 bases from J, leaving 14 bases between. CDR3 loop: CASGGLGGEQYF. CDR3 coding DNA: TGCGCCAGCGGGGGTCTCGGGGGCGAGCAGTACTTC.

This clone was observed a single time. CDR3 residues: CASSPRETQYF. The CDR3 DNA reads as TGTGCCAGCAGCCCCCGGGAGACCCAGTACTTC. The chain uses TRBV7-6 and TRBJ2-5; no definite D call. The CDR3 runs 11 residues. Trimming cost V 5 bases and J 5 bases, with 6 bases left between them. The germline V gene has CDR1 SGHVS and CDR2 FNYEAQ. The full variable domain, completed using reference TRBV7-6 and TRBJ2-5, is GAGVSQSPRYKVTKRGQDVALRCDPISGHVSLYWYRQALGQGPEFLTYFNYEAQQDKSGLPNDRFSAERPEGSISTLTIQRTEQRDSAMYRCASSPRETQYFGPGTRLLVL.

The chain joins TRBV2 to TRBJ2-7, with 9 bases matching TRBD1. From germline, CDR1 is SNHLY and CDR2 FYNNEI. With V trimmed by 6 bases and J by 1 base, 7 bases remained unmatched. This CDR3 is 15 amino acids long. The CDR3 nucleotides are TGTGCCAGCAGGGCGGACAGGGGAGGGTCCTACGAGCAGTACTTC. It specifies CASRADRGGSYEQYF.

The chain has TRBV19 and TRBJ2-1, with D tentatively TRBD2 (6 bases). Trimming left V 5 bases short and J 15 bases short, with 23 bases between. CDR1 LNHDA and CDR2 SQIVND come from the germline V gene (reference sequence). CDR3 length equals 14 residues. The chain's CDR3 is CASSYGRALGLLFF. CDR3 DNA sequence: TGTGCCAGTAGTTACGGGAGAGCCCTGGGTTTATTGTTCTTC.

The chain links TRBV10-3 to TRBJ1-2; D possibly corresponds to TRBD1 (5 bases). The length of the CDR3 is 14 residues. Trimming removed 4 bases from V and 3 bases from J, with 12 bases in between. Germline CDR1 is ENHRY and CDR2 is SYGVKD. The CDR3 sequence is CAISAVDIDYGYTF. CDR3 nucleotides: TGTGCCATCAGTGCCGTGGACATTGACTATGGCTACACCTTC.

This chain joins TRBV28 and TRBJ1-5; no reliable D call. The CDR3 sequence is 13 residues long. V was trimmed by 7 bases and J by 2 bases, leaving 9 bases between them. Germline-derived CDR1 and CDR2 are MDHEN and SYDVKM. CDR3 region: CASIVRGNQPQHF. CDR3 nucleotides: TGTGCCAGCATCGTTAGAGGCAATCAGCCCCAGCATTTT.

This clone was picked up one time. This sequence joins TRBV6-5 and TRBJ2-7, with D unresolved. CDR3 length: 15 residues. V was cut by 8 bases and J by 5 bases, with 22 bases left in between. CDR1 and CDR2 from the germline V gene are MNHEY and SVGAGI. CDR3 loop: CASRKSWQNPNEQYF. In DNA form, the CDR3 reads TGTGCCAGCCGAAAGTCATGGCAGAATCCCAACGAGCAGTACTTC.

This clone showed up just a few times. The genes are TRBV28 and TRBJ2-2, with D uncertain. V was trimmed by 4 bases and J by 1 base, leaving 7 bases between them. Germline-derived CDR1 and CDR2 are MDHEN and SYDVKM. This CDR3 is 14 amino acids long. CDR3: CASSWPMNTGELFF. CDR3 coding DNA: TGTGCCAGCAGTTGGCCGATGAACACCGGGGAGCTGTTTTTT.

This chain uses TRBV18 with TRBJ1-2, with no clear D. Germline V gene lookup returns CDR1 KGHSH and CDR2 LQKENI. V lost 2 bases and J lost 1, with 5 bases in between. This CDR3 is built from 13 residues. The CDR3 loop is CASSPTGNYGYTF. CDR3 bases: TGTGCCAGCTCACCAACCGGTAACTATGGCTACACCTTC.

The V call is TRBV5-1, the J call TRBJ1-1; 9 bases are a match to TRBD1. Germline V gene lookup returns CDR1 SGHRS and CDR2 YFSETQ. This CDR3 has 15 amino acids. V lost 2 bases and J lost 5; bases outside the gene matches: 7. CDR3 in DNA: TGCGCCAGCAGCTTACAGGGGGCGCGAATAACTGAAGCTTTCTTT. Encoded protein: CASSLQGARITEAFF.

A word on this clone: Other nucleotide sequences in the sample specify the same CDR3. The genes are TRBV5-1 and TRBJ2-7, with no clear D. This CDR3 contains 13 residues. Deletions cut 0 bases from V and 0 bases from J, with 4 bases between. CDR1 and CDR2 from the germline V gene are SGHRS and YFSETQ. DNA for the CDR3: TGCGCCAGCAGCTTGGGCAGCTCCTACGAGCAGTACTTC. Residues: CASSLGSSYEQYF. Complete variable domain (other parts from reference TRBV5-1 and TRBJ2-7): KAGVTQTPRYLIKTRGQQVTLSCSPISGHRSVSWYQQTPGQGLQFLFEYFSETQRNKGNFPGRFSGRQFSNSRSEMNVSTLELGDSALYLCASSLGSSYEQYFGPGTRLTVT.

The chain joins TRBV19 to TRBJ2-7, with D unresolved. The germline CDR1 and CDR2 sequences are LNHDA and SQIVND (reference sequence). Between the trimmed V and J ends, which lost 5 bases and 0 bases, there was a span of 11 bases. The CDR3 length is 14 residues. CDR3 region: CASSSPTPSYEQYF. The CDR3 nucleotides read TGTGCCAGTAGTTCCCCGACACCCTCCTACGAGCAGTACTTC.

This clone turned up a few times. A read error may produce the germline difference seen at one junction end. This sequence joins TRBV5-6 and TRBJ2-2; 9 nucleotides match TRBD1. This CDR3 region has 15 residues. In germline, CDR1 is SGHDT, CDR2 YYEEEE. CDR3 sequence (DNA): TGTGCCAGCAGCTTCGGGACAGGGAACGCCGGGGAGCTGTTTTTT. Its translation: CASSFGTGNAGELFF.

The chain recombines TRBV6-5 with TRBJ1-3; D unclear. Germline CDR1 reads MNHEY; CDR2 reads SVGAGI. V was cut by 10 bases and J by 0 bases, with 16 bases left in between. The CDR3 sequence is 15 residues long. CDR3 sequence (DNA): TGTGCCACCCTAAATAGCCTCAGCTCTGGAAACACCATATATTTT. Translated: CATLNSLSSGNTIYF.

The rearrangement uses TRBV30 and TRBJ1-5, with D possibly being TRBD1 (5 bases). Trimming cost V 3 bases and J 0 bases, with 12 bases left between them. The CDR3 totals 15 residues. CDR1 and CDR2 from the germline V gene are GTSNPN and SVGIG (reference sequence). CDR3 in DNA: TGTGCCTGGAGCGCTGACAGCCATAGCAATCAGCCCCAGCATTTT. Its translation: CAWSADSHSNQPQHF.

The rearrangement uses TRBV9 and TRBJ2-1; 9 bases line up with TRBD2. The CDR3 has 16 amino acids. The ends lost 0 bases at V and 10 bases at J; junction bases unmatched: 11. The germline V gene encodes CDR1 SGDLS and CDR2 YYNGEE. CDR3 coding DNA: TGTGCCAGCAGCGTAGAGGGCGGGGGGGCCTTCAGCGAGCAGTTCTTC. This encodes CASSVEGGGAFSEQFF.

This sequence joins TRBV5-1 and TRBJ2-5; 9 bases agree with TRBD2. With V trimmed by 4 bases and J by 4 bases, 8 bases remained unmatched. CDR1 is SGHRS and CDR2 is YFSETQ in the germline V gene. The CDR3 contains 15 residues. The CDR3 nucleotides read TGCGCCAGCAGCCCACGTATAGCGGGAGCAGAGACCCAGTACTTC. Translating it yields CASSPRIAGAETQYF.

The genes are TRBV2 and TRBJ1-6; D gene uncertain. Trimming removed 4 bases at V and 14 bases at J, with 12 bases between. Per germline, CDR1 SNHLY and CDR2 FYNNEI. CDR3 length equals 12 residues. CDR3 DNA: TGTGCCAGCAGTGGCCAACCGGTCGCCCTCCACTTT. It encodes CASSGQPVALHF. The full variable domain, completed using reference TRBV2 and TRBJ1-6, is EPEVTQTPSHQVTQMGQEVILRCVPISNHLYFYWYRQILGQKVEFLVSFYNNEISEKSEIFDDQFSVERPDGSNFTLKIRSTKLEDSAMYFCASSGQPVALHFGNGTRLTVT.

CDR3 sequence: CATSRRTGPYEQYF. The CDR3, as DNA: TGTGCCACCAGCAGAAGGACAGGGCCCTACGAGCAGTACTTC. The chain employs TRBV15 and TRBJ2-7, with TRBD1 identical over 8 bases. The V gene end was trimmed by 2 bases and the J gene end by 2 bases; junction bases not matched to a gene: 2. CDR1 LNHNV and CDR2 YYDKDF come from the germline V gene (reference sequence). The CDR3 covers 14 residues.

V usage is TRBV18 and J usage is TRBJ1-5; 9 bases match TRBD1. After removal of 2 bases from V and 2 bases from J, the junction contained 7 bases not matched to a gene. The CDR3 is 17 residues long. Germline V lookup: CDR1 KGHSH, CDR2 LQKENI. The CDR3 coding sequence is TGTGCCAGCTCACCATGGACAGGGGATATCGGCAATCAGCCCCAGCATTTT. Its protein is CASSPWTGDIGNQPQHF. Variable domain in full (rest from reference TRBV18 and TRBJ1-5): NAGVMQNPRHLVRRRGQEARLRCSPMKGHSHVYWYRQLPEEGLKFMVYLQKENIIDESGMPKERFSAEFPKEGPSILRIQQVVRGDSAAYFCASSPWTGDIGNQPQHFGDGTRLSIL.

This clone was counted between two and nine times. The chain joins TRBV7-3 to TRBJ1-2, with D perhaps matching TRBD1 (5 bases). The CDR3 extends over 14 amino acids. CDR1 SGHTA and CDR2 FQGTGA come from the germline V gene. V lost 5 bases, J lost 4 bases, and 14 bases lay in between. The CDR3 is CASSPTGAGYGYTF. CDR3 DNA sequence: TGTGCCAGCAGCCCAACTGGGGCTGGCTATGGCTACACCTTC.

This clone showed up just once. One end of the junction fails to match germline, which may point to a read error. J is TRBJ1-1 and V is TRBV19; TRBD1 agrees at 10 bases. The germline CDR1 and CDR2 sequences are LNHDA and SQIVND (reference sequence). The length of the CDR3 is 14 residues. CDR3 amino acids: CASSISGQGRRGSF. The DNA of the CDR3 is TGTGCCAGTAGTATCTCGGGACAGGGGCGGAGAGGATCTTTT.

V usage is TRBV5-1 and J usage is TRBJ1-2; 8 bases map to TRBD1. The germline V gene has CDR1 SGHRS and CDR2 YFSETQ. This CDR3 spans 14 amino acids. V dropped 0 bases and J dropped 8; count of bases not matched to a gene: 6. CDR3 nucleotides: TGCGCCAGCAGCTTGGAAGGGACAGGAGTCGGCTACACCTTC. The encoded protein is CASSLEGTGVGYTF.

The V and J genes are TRBV7-6 and TRBJ2-7; TRBD1 aligns across 7 bases. Germline loops: CDR1 SGHVS, CDR2 FNYEAQ. This CDR3 is 18 amino acids long. The junction had 20 bases not matched to a gene; V was cut back by 3 bases and J by 6 bases. The CDR3 spells CASSLVPTQTGARVEQYF. In nucleotides, the CDR3 is TGTGCCAGCAGCTTGGTTCCGACCCAAACAGGGGCTAGAGTCGAGCAGTACTTC.